The text below deals with one T cell receptor (beta chain). The repertoire was sequenced with immunoSEQ multiplex PCR; TCRdb's copy has only in-frame clones and lacks some. The sample lists roughly 76,000 clones; 90% to 95% were seen once. These data are taken from a study of technical replicates of blood from a handful of donors. Sequencing was carried out using T cells isolated from PBMCs. The clonotype comes from a human donor in good health.

CDR3 nucleotide sequence: TGCGCCAGCAGCGGGACACCCCTGGGAACAGATACGCAGTATTTT. It encodes CASSGTPLGTDTQYF. The chain links TRBV5-1 to TRBJ2-3; tentatively, D is TRBD1 (6 bases). The germline V gene has CDR1 SGHRS and CDR2 YFSETQ. This CDR3 spans 15 amino acids. Trimming stripped 4 bases from V and 3 bases from J, with 15 bases between.